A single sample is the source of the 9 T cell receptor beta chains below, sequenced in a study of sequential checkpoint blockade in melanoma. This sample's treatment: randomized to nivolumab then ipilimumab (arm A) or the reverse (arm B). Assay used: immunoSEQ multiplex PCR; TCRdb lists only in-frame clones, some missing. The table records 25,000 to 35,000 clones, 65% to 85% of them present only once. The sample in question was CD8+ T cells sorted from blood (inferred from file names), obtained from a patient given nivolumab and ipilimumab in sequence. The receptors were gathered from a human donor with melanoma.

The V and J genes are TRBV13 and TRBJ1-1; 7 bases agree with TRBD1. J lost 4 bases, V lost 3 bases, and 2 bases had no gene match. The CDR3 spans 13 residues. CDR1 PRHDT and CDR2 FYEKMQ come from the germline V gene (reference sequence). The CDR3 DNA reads TGTGCCAGCAGCTTCGACAGGGTCACTGAAGCTTTCTTT. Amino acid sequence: CASSFDRVTEAFF.

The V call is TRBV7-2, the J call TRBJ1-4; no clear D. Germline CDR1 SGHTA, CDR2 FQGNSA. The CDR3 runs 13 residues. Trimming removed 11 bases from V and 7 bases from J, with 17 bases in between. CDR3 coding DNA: TGTGCCTCCGGTCGGCACGGGAGTGAAAAACTGTTTTTT. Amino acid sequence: CASGRHGSEKLFF.

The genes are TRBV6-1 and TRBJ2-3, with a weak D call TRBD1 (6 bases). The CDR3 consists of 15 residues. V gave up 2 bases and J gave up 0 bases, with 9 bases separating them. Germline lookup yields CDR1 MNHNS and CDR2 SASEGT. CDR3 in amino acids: CASSELGASTDTQYF. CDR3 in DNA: TGTGCCAGCAGTGAACTGGGGGCAAGCACAGATACGCAGTATTTT.

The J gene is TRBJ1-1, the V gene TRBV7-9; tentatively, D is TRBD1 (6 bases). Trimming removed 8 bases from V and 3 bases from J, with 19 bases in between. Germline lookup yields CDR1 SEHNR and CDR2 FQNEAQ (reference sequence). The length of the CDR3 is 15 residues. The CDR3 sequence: CASHPTGGKYTEAFF. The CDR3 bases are TGTGCCAGCCACCCGACGGGGGGCAAGTACACTGAAGCTTTCTTT.

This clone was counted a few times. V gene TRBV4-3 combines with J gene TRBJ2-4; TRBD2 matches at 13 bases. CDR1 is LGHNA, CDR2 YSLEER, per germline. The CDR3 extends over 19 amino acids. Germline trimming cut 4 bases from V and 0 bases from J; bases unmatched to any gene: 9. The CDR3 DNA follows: TGCGCCAGCAGCCCAGAGACTAGCGGGGGGCTGCTAGCCAAAAACATTCAGTACTTC. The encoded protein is CASSPETSGGLLAKNIQYF.

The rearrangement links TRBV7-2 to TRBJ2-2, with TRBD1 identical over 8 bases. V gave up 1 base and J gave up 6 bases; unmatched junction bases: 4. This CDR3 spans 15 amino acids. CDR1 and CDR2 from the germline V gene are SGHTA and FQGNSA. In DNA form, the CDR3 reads TGTGCCAGCAGCTTAGGGCAGGGGGCTTCCGGGGAGCTGTTTTTT. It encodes CASSLGQGASGELFF.

For the CDR3, the DNA is TGTGCCAGCAGCGTAGAAGGTAGCGGCTTCTACAATGAGCAGTTCTTC. It specifies CASSVEGSGFYNEQFF. J is TRBJ2-1 and V is TRBV9, with a weak D call TRBD2 (6 bases). Trimming pared 0 bases from V and 3 bases from J, leaving 13 bases between. Germline CDR1 reads SGDLS; CDR2 reads YYNGEE. The CDR3 runs 16 residues.

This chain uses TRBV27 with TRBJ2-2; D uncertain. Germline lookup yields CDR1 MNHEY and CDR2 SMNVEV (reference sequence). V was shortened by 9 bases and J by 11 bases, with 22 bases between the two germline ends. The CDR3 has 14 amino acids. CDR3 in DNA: TGTGCCAGTTCCCCGCTTATACGGGTGTCAGAGCTGTTTTTT. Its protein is CASSPLIRVSELFF.

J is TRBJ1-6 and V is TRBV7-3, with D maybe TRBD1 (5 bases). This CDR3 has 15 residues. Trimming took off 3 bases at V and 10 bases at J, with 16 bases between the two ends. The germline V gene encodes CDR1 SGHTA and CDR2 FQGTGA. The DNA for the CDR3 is TGTGCCAGCAGCTTCAAAACAGGCCTTGGATCACCCCTCCACTTT. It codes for CASSFKTGLGSPLHF.